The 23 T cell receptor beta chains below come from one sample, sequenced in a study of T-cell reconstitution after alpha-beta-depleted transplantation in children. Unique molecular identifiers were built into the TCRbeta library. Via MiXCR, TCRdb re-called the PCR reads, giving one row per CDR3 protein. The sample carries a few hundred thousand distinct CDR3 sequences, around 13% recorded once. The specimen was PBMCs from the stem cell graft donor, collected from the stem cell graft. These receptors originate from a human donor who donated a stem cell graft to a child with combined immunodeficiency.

CDR3 loop: CASSYFWDYDYEQYF. As DNA, the CDR3 is TGTGCCAGCAGTTACTTTTGGGACTACGACTACGAGCAGTACTTC. The rearrangement uses TRBV6-5 and TRBJ2-7, with 7 nucleotides matching TRBD2. Germline CDR1 reads MNHEY; CDR2 reads SVGAGI. The CDR3 contains 15 residues. J was trimmed by 3 bases and V by 1 base; bases with no gene match: 6.

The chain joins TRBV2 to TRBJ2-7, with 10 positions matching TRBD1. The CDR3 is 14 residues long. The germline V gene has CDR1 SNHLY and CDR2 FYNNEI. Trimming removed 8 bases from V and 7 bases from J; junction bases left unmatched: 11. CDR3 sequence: CASGKDRGSEEQYF. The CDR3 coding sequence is TGTGCCAGCGGCAAGGACAGGGGGTCGGAGGAGCAGTACTTC.

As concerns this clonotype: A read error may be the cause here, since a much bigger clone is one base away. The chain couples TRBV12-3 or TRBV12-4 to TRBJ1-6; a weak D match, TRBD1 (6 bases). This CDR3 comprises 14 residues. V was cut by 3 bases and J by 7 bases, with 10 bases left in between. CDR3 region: CASSFAGANSPLHF. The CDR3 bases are TGTGCCAGCAGTTTTGCAGGGGCCAATTCACCCCTCCACTTT.

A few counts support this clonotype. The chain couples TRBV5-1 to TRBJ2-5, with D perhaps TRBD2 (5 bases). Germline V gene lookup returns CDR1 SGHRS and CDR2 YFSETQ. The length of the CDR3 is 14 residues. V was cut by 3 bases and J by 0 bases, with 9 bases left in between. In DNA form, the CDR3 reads TGCGCCAGCAGCTGGGCTAGCCACCAAGAGACCCAGTACTTC. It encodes CASSWASHQETQYF.

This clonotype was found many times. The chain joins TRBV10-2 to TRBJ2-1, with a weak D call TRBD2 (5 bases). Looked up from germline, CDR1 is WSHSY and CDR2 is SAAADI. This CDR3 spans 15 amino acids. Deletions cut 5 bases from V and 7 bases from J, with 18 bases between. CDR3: CASSRSGGLRNEQFF. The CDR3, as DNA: TGCGCCAGCAGTAGGAGCGGCGGTTTGAGGAATGAGCAGTTCTTC.

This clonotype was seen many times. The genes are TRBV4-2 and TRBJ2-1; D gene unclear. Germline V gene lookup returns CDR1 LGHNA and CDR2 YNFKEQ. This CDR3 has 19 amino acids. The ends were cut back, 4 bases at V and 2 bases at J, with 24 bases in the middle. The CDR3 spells CASSPKIGGRVGAYNEQFF. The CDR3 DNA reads TGTGCCAGCAGCCCCAAGATAGGTGGTAGAGTAGGCGCCTACAATGAGCAGTTCTTC.

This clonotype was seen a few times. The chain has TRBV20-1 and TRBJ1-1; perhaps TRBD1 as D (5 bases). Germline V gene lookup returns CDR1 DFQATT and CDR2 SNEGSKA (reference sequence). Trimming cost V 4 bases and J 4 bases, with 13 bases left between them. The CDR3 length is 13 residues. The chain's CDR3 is CSATRGISTEAFF. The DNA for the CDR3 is TGCAGTGCTACGCGGGGGATCTCCACTGAAGCTTTCTTT.

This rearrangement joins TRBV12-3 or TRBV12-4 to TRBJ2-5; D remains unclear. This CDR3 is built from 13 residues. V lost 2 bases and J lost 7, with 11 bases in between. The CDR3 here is CASSLKDRGTQYF. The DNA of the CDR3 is TGTGCCAGCAGTTTAAAAGATCGCGGGACCCAGTACTTC.

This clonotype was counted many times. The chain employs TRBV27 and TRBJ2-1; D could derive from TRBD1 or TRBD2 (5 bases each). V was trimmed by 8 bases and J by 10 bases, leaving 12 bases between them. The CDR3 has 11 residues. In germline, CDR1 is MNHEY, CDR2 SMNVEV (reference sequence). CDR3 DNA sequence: TGTGCCAGCTTCCGGGGCTACGAGCAGTTCTTC. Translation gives CASFRGYEQFF.

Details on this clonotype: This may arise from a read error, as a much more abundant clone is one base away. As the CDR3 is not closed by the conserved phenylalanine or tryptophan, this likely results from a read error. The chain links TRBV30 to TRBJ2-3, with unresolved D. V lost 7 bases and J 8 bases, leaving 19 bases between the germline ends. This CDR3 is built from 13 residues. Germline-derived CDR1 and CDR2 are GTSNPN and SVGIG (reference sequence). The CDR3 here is CASTILQSLTQYL. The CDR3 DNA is TGTGCCTCGACAATCTTACAGTCCCTTACGCAGTATTTA.

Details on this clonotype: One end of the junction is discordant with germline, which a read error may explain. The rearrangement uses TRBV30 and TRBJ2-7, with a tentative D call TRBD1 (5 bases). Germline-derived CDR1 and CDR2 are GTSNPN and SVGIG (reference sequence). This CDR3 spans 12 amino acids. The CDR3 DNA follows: TGTGCCTGGAGTTCTTACCGGGCCTCAGGGAACTTC. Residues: CAWSSYRASGNF. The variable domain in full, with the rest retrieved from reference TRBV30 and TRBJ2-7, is SQTIHQWPATLVQPVGSPLSLECTVEGTSNPNLYWYRQAAGRGLQLLFYSVGIGQISSEVPQNLSASRPQDRQFILSSKKLLLSDSGFYLCAWSSYRASGNFGPGTRLTVT.

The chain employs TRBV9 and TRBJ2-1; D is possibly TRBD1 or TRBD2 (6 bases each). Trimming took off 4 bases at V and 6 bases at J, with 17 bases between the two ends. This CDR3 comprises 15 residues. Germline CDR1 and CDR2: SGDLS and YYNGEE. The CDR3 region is CASSTGAGVGNEQFF. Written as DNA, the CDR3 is TGTGCCAGCAGCACGGGGGCGGGTGTGGGCAATGAGCAGTTCTTC.

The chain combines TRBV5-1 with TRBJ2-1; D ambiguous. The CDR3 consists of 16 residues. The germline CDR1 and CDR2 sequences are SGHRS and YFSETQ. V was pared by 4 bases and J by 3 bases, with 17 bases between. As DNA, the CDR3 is TGCGCCAGCAGCCCCGAGGCTTCCTCGGTCTACAATGAGCAGTTCTTC. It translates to CASSPEASSVYNEQFF. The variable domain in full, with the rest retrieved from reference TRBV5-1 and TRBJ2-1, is KAGVTQTPRYLIKTRGQQVTLSCSPISGHRSVSWYQQTPGQGLQFLFEYFSETQRNKGNFPGRFSGRQFSNSRSEMNVSTLELGDSALYLCASSPEASSVYNEQFFGPGTRLTVL.

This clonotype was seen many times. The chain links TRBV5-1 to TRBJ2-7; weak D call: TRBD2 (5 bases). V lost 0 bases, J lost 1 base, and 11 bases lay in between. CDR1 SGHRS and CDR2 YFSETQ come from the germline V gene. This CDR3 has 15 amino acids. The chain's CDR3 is CASSLGPGGSYEQYF. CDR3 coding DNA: TGCGCCAGCAGCTTGGGCCCCGGAGGTTCCTACGAGCAGTACTTC.

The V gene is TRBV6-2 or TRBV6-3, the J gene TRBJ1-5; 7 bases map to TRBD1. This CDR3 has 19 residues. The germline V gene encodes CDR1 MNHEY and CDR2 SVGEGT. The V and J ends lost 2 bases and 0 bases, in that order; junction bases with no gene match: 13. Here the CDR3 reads CASSYTRLGQANSNQPQHF. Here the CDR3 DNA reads TGTGCCAGCAGTTACACCCGACTCGGACAGGCTAATAGCAATCAGCCCCAGCATTTT.

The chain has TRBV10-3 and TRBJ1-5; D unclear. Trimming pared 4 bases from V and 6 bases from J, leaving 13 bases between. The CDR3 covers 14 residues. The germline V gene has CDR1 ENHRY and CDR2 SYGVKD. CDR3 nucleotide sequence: TGTGCCATCAGTGCGACGGATGGGGTTCAGCCCCAGCATTTT. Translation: CAISATDGVQPQHF.

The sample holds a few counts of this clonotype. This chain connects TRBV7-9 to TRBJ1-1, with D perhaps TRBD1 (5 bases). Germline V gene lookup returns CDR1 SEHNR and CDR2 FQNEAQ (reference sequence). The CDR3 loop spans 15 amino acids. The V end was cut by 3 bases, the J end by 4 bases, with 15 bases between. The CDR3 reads CASSFGGMISTEAFF. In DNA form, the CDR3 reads TGTGCCAGCAGCTTTGGGGGGATGATTAGCACTGAAGCTTTCTTT.

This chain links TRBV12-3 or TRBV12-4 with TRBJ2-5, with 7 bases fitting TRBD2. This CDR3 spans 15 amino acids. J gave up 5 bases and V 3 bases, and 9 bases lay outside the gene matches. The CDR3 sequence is CASSFGGMVLETQYF. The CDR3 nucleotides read TGTGCCAGCAGTTTCGGGGGGATGGTCCTGGAGACCCAGTACTTC.

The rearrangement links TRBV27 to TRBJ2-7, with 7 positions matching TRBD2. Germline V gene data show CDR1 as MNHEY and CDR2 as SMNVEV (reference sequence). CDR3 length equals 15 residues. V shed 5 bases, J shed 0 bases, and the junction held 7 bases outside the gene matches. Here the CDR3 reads CASSPLGGGSYEQYF. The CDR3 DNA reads TGTGCCAGCAGTCCGCTGGGCGGGGGCTCCTACGAGCAGTACTTC.

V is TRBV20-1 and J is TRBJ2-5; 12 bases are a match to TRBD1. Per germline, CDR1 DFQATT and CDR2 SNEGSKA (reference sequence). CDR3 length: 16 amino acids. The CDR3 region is CSSSGQGAAFQETQYF. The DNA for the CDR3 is TGCAGCTCCTCGGGACAGGGGGCGGCCTTTCAAGAGACCCAGTACTTC.

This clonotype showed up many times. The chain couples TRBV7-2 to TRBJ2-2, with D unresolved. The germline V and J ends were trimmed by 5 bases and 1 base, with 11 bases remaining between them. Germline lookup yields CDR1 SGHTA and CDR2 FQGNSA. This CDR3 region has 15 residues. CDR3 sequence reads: CASSVTRKNTGELFF. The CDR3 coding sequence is TGTGCCAGCAGCGTCACCCGGAAGAACACCGGGGAGCTGTTTTTT. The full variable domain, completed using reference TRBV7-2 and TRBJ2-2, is GAGVSQSPSNKVTEKGKDVELRCDPISGHTALYWYRQSLGQGLEFLIYFQGNSAPDKSGLPSDRFSAERTGGSVSTLTIQRTQQEDSAVYLCASSVTRKNTGELFFGEGSRLTVL.

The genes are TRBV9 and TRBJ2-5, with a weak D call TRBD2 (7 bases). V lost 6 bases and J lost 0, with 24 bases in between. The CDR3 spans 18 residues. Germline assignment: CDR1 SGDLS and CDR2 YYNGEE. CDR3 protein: CASTLGGGGALYQETQYF. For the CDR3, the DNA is TGTGCCAGCACCCTTGGGGGGGGCGGGGCGTTGTACCAAGAGACCCAGTACTTC.

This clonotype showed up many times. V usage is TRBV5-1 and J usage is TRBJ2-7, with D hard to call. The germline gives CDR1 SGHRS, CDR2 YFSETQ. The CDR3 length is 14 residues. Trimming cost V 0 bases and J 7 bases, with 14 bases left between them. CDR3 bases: TGCGCCAGCAGCTTGGATCCCAGAGCTGGGGAGCAGTACTTC. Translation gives CASSLDPRAGEQYF.